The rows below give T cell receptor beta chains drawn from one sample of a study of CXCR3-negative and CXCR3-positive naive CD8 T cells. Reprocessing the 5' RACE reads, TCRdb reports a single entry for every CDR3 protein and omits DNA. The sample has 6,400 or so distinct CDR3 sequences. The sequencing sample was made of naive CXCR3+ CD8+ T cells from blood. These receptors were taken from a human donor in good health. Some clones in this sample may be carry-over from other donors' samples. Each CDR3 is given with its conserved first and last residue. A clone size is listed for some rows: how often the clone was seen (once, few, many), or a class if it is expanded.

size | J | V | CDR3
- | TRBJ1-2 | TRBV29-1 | CSVEVGTGAYTF
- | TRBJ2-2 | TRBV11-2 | CASSLGRDSYTGELFF
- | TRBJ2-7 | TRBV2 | CASRPWDRGKYEQYF
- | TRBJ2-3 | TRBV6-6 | CASTRSPTDTQYF
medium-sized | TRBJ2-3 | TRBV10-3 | CAISETGPDTQYF
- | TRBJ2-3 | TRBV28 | CASKLAGGPGTDTQYF
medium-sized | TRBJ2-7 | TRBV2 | CASNPRDRSYEQYF
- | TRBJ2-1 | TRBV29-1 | CSVGAISYNEQFF
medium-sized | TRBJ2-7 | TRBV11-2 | CASSSLETNLYEQYF
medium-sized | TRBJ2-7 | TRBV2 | CASAPSGTVEQYF
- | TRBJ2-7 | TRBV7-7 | CASSPSGTIPTEQYF
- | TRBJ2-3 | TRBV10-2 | CASSGTSGRPDTQYF
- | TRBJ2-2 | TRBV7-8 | CASSSRDGTGELFF
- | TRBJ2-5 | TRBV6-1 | CASKATGEETQYF
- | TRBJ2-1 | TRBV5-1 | CASSLVRGRDEQFF
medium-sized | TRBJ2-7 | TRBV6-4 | CATKTGVYEQYF
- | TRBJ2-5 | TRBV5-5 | CASSHESGGTQYF
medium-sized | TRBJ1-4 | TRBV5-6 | CASSAAGTGDQKLFF
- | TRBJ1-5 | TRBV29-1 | CSVGGGQNQPQHF
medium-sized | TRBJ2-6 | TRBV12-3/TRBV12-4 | CASSGLTGANVLTF
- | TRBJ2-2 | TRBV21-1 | CASSKGLFGTNTGELFF
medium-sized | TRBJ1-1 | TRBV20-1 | CSARDSVNTEAFF
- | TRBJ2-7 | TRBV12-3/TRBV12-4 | CASSPQTGSYEQYF
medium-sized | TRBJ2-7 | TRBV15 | CATSASPAQGYEQYF
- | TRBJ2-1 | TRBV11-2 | CASSLDRTGVFHEQFF
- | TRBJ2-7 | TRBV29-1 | CSVGPGLGYEQYF
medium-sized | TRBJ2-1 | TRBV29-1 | CSVDGGSSYNEQFF
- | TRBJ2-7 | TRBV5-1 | CASSFGQGKAYEQYF
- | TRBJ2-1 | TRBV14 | CASSRGAGSNEQFF
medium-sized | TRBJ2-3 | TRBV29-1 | CSVEGGLDLPDTQYF
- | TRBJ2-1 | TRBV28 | CASSFNRALNEQFF
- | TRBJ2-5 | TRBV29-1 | CSGTPGTGLETQYF
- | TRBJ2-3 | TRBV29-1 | CSVEGGSTDTQYF
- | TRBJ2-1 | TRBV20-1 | CSAGTPLLYNEQFF
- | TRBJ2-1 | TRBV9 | CASSSNPGTGENEQFF
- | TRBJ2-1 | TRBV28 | CASSPNGLRQFF
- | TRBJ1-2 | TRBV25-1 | CASSVGTNYGYTF
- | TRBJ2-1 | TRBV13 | CASSSIRNNEQFF
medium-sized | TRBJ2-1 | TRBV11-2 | CASSLVPSNEQFF